This T cell receptor beta chain was sequenced during a study of CD8 T cells in Susac syndrome (dated by TCRdb to between 2018 and 2021). About the full investigation: The study used repertoire sequencing to test whether antigen drove CD8+ T cell activation and differentiation in Susac syndrome.

Peripheral blood CD8+ and CD4+ T cells from healthy donors, Susac syndrome patients and multiple sclerosis patients were profiled using high-throughput TCR beta sequencing. Healthy donors were age- and sex-matched controls. Bulk CD8+ and CD4+ T cells were purified magnetically by negative isolation, whereas CD8+ TEMRA cells were enriched by FACS. Blood was collected in EDTA tubes and processed within 24 hours, with PBMCs isolated through density gradient centrifugation. PBMCs intended for TCR sequencing were cryopreserved in liquid nitrogen and thawed later in a water bath at 37 degrees C. The sorted or isolated CD4+, CD8+ and CD8+ TEMRA cells reached a purity of at least 90%. CDR1 and CDR2 (ENHRY, SYGVKD) derive from the germline V gene. At the junction V is shortened by 2 bases and J by 0 bases, with 10 bases in between. The CDR3 measures 15 amino acids from cysteine to phenylalanine. Only the CDR3 DNA stays, 45 bases, in frame from base 1.

Results and caveats for the whole study, not just this receptor: The number of individuals in the TCR sequencing and HLA analysis was recognized as being relatively small.

A note on this clonotype: This clone's antigen is unknown. Per-nucleotide qualities are absent, and no much larger clonotype sits a single base away.

RNA was extracted using the RNeasy kit, and about 0.5 to 1 microgram was reverse transcribed with random hexamers. TCR beta CDR3 regions were amplified with the immunoSEQ multiplex PCR assay covering 54 Vbeta and 13 Jbeta segments. Bias from PCR amplification was corrected by using a synthetic template baseline for primer optimization and for computational correction. From the authors' description of their analysis: Reads were annotated to V, D and J genes according to IMGT and were analyzed with immunoSEQ Analyzer, with only productive sequences retained. Clonality was computed as one minus Shannon entropy normalized by log2 of the number of productive unique sequences. For each patient and control, public and private clones were evaluated among the 100 most prevalent clones. A clone was defined as Susac-specific if it was absent from the healthy and MS cohorts, from 950 to 1,300 published viral clones and from other ImmuneACCESS disease sequences. The raw public data were reprocessed by TCRdb itself: fastp quality trimming at Q25, MiXCR clonotype calling, in-frame beta chains only. Rows matching on CDR3 protein sequence are summarized as one entry with the most common DNA and genes. In this record, the V and J calls reflect TCRdb's handling and not the investigators' own analysis. The sample profile shows approximately 120,000 distinct CDR3 sequences; more than 90% of them were found once. Around 0.087% of the sample is taken by the ten largest.

Recombination joined TRBV10-3 with TRBJ1-1; the D gene is unclear. The sequencing sample was made of CD4+ T cells from PBMCs. The receptor's source is a human donor in good health. The CDR3: CAISEGQSMNTEAFF. The bases are TGTGCCATCAGTGAGGGGCAGTCCATGAACACTGAAGCTTTCTTT.